The T cell receptor (beta chain) under discussion was sequenced for a study of control samples from healthy donors and cancer patients. Produced via immunoSEQ multiplex PCR; TCRdb's table is partial and in-frame only. The sample lists 40,000 to 50,000 clones, roughly 94% seen once, with approximately 24% in the top ten. The sequenced sample consisted of blood. The TCR originated in a man aged 55 to 70 in good health.

CDR3 sequence reads: CASSEDYNEQFF. The CDR3 coding sequence is TGTGCCAGCAGCGAGGACTACAATGAGCAGTTCTTC. The J gene is TRBJ2-1, the V gene TRBV9, with D unresolved. Germline V lookup: CDR1 SGDLS, CDR2 YYNGEE. The germline V and J ends were trimmed by 3 bases and 3 bases, with 4 bases remaining between them. This CDR3 contains 12 residues.